Below, 17 T cell receptor beta chains from the same sample are listed, as sequenced in a study of T-cell memory formation after mild COVID-19 (dated by TCRdb to about 2021). Library preparation used 5' RACE. The sequencer listed for this sample is Illumina NovaSeq 6000. The public reads were reprocessed in TCRdb via fastp at Q25 and MiXCR, keeping in-frame beta chains. Duplicate CDR3 protein sequences are folded into a single record with the most common DNA and genes. Across this sample there are around 440,000 distinct CDR3 sequences, with 15% to 20% seen only once. The biggest ten clones account for roughly an eighth of the sample. Sample: PBMCs or a T cell subset sorted from them (not recorded which). The receptors come from an adult woman who had mild COVID-19 (a few samples of this study predate the infection). The sample titles of this study are shuffled in the database, so cell type and time point are left out; the donor was told from shared clones.

With regard to this clonotype: The junction shows a germline mismatch at one end, possibly a read error. V usage is TRBV18 and J usage is TRBJ1-1, with 8 bases fitting TRBD1. Looked up from germline, CDR1 is KGHSH and CDR2 is LQKENI. This CDR3 has 14 residues. The CDR3 DNA sequence: TGTGACAGCTCCCGGGACAGGATGAACACTGAAGCTTTCTTT. Its protein is CDSSRDRMNTEAFF.

This clonotype was seen a few times. The V gene is TRBV5-1, the J gene TRBJ2-2; D possibly uses TRBD1 or TRBD2 (5 bases each). Trimming took 2 bases from V and 10 from J, leaving 18 bases between them. CDR3 size: 15 residues. Germline V gives CDR1 SGHRS, CDR2 YFSETQ. CDR3 amino acids: CASSFRDPEREELFF. DNA for the CDR3: TGCGCCAGCAGCTTCCGGGACCCAGAACGGGAGGAGCTGTTTTTT.

The rearrangement joins TRBV12-3 or TRBV12-4 to TRBJ2-1, with 9 bases lining up with TRBD2. This CDR3 has 17 residues. Losses at the gene ends were 7 bases for V and 4 bases for J; bases not matched to a gene: 14. CDR3 in DNA: TGTGCCAGCACCGGTCTGGCGGGAGGGCCGAAATACAATGAGCAGTTCTTC. This sequence encodes CASTGLAGGPKYNEQFF.

CDR3 in amino acids: CAWSVSRGLAYEQYF. CDR3 nucleotides: TGTGCCTGGAGTGTGAGTAGGGGTCTTGCCTACGAGCAGTACTTC. This chain connects TRBV30 to TRBJ2-7; D is possibly TRBD1 (5 bases). V was trimmed by 0 bases and J by 2 bases, leaving 14 bases between them. Germline V gene lookup returns CDR1 GTSNPN and CDR2 SVGIG (reference sequence). The CDR3 is 15 residues long. The complete variable domain, with remaining parts taken from reference TRBV30 and TRBJ2-7, reads SQTIHQWPATLVQPVGSPLSLECTVEGTSNPNLYWYRQAAGRGLQLLFYSVGIGQISSEVPQNLSASRPQDRQFILSSKKLLLSDSGFYLCAWSVSRGLAYEQYFGPGTRLTVT.

This clonotype was observed at least ten times. The chain joins TRBV7-2 to TRBJ2-1; the D call may be TRBD1 or TRBD2 (6 bases each). V was cut by 4 bases and J by 3 bases, with 13 bases left in between. Germline CDR1 SGHTA, CDR2 FQGNSA. The CDR3 is 15 amino acids. CDR3 DNA: TGTGCCAGCAGCTCGGTAGGAGGGGGCTACAATGAGCAGTTCTTC. It encodes CASSSVGGGYNEQFF.

The genes are TRBV7-9 and TRBJ1-2, with 8 bases lining up with TRBD1. Per the germline V gene, CDR1 is SEHNR and CDR2 is FQNEAQ (reference sequence). Germline trimming cut 5 bases from V and 2 bases from J; bases unmatched to any gene: 4. The CDR3 extends over 14 amino acids. The CDR3 spells CASSTWTGNYGYTF. DNA for the CDR3: TGTGCCAGCAGCACATGGACAGGGAACTATGGCTACACCTTC.

CDR3 sequence (DNA): TGTGCCAGCAGGGACGGTCTTAGGCAGGGGGCTTTAGATGGCTACACCTTC. It specifies CASRDGLRQGALDGYTF. The chain uses TRBV2 and TRBJ1-2, with 8 bases lining up with TRBD1. With 6 bases clipped from V and 6 bases from J, the junction kept 18 bases outside the gene matches. CDR3 size: 17 residues. Per germline, CDR1 SNHLY and CDR2 FYNNEI. Drawing the rest from reference TRBV2 and TRBJ1-2, the complete variable domain is EPEVTQTPSHQVTQMGQEVILRCVPISNHLYFYWYRQILGQKVEFLVSFYNNEISEKSEIFDDQFSVERPDGSNFTLKIRSTKLEDSAMYFCASRDGLRQGALDGYTFGSGTRLTVV.

The rearrangement joins TRBV19 to TRBJ1-2; 9 bases are shared with TRBD1. The CDR3 covers 15 residues. Germline CDR1 and CDR2: LNHDA and SQIVND (reference sequence). Trimming took 5 bases from V and 4 from J; bases not matched to a gene: 8. The CDR3: CASSVSRDRVYGYTF. As DNA, the CDR3 is TGTGCCAGTAGTGTTAGCCGGGACAGGGTCTATGGCTACACCTTC.

The chain combines TRBV5-6 with TRBJ2-7; 7 nucleotides line up with TRBD1. The junction had 2 bases not matched to a gene; V was cut back by 0 bases and J by 2 bases. The CDR3 runs to 14 residues. Germline assignment: CDR1 SGHDT and CDR2 YYEEEE. In DNA form, the CDR3 reads TGTGCCAGCAGCTTGGATCAGGGGGCCTACGAGCAGTACGTC. Its protein product is CASSLDQGAYEQYV.

CDR3 protein: CASSLFAGPNYGYTF. DNA for the CDR3: TGTGCCAGCAGCTTATTCGCAGGTCCTAACTATGGCTACACCTTC. The chain employs TRBV7-8 and TRBJ1-2, with D unresolved. CDR3 size: 15 residues. Trimming pared 2 bases from V and 0 bases from J, leaving 10 bases between. Germline CDR1 SGHVS, CDR2 FQNEAQ.

The rearrangement links TRBV5-1 to TRBJ1-1, with 7 bases aligning to TRBD1. CDR3 length equals 14 residues. V was pared by 3 bases and J by 3 bases, with 5 bases of the junction left unmatched. The germline CDR1 and CDR2 sequences are SGHRS and YFSETQ. CDR3 sequence reads: CASSYRDRDTEAFF. The CDR3 region has the DNA TGCGCCAGCAGCTACCGGGACAGAGACACTGAAGCTTTCTTT. Combining the CDR3 with reference TRBV5-1 and TRBJ1-1 gives the whole variable domain KAGVTQTPRYLIKTRGQQVTLSCSPISGHRSVSWYQQTPGQGLQFLFEYFSETQRNKGNFPGRFSGRQFSNSRSEMNVSTLELGDSALYLCASSYRDRDTEAFFGQGTRLTVV.

The chain joins TRBV20-1 to TRBJ1-3, with D uncertain. CDR3 length equals 15 residues. Trimming cost V 0 bases and J 0 bases, with 9 bases left between them. CDR1 is DFQATT and CDR2 is SNEGSKA in the germline V gene (reference sequence). CDR3 sequence (DNA): TGCAGTGCTAGAGACCCAGGTAGCTCTGGAAACACCATATATTTT. This sequence encodes CSARDPGSSGNTIYF.

This rearrangement joins TRBV6-6 to TRBJ2-5; 7 nucleotides line up with TRBD1. The CDR3 consists of 15 residues. V trimming: 2 bases; J trimming: 5 bases; junction bases outside the gene matches: 8. The germline V gene encodes CDR1 MNHNY and CDR2 SVGAGI (reference sequence). This CDR3 is CASSYAENRGETQYF. The DNA of the CDR3 is TGTGCCAGCAGTTACGCTGAGAACAGGGGTGAGACCCAGTACTTC.

The CDR3 nucleotides are TGCAGCGTTGAGGGGACTAGCGGAGGGACCCAGTACTTC. Encoded protein: CSVEGTSGGTQYF. The rearrangement joins TRBV29-1 to TRBJ2-5, with 11 bases matching TRBD2. This CDR3 is built from 13 residues. Unmatched junction bases numbered 4, after V lost 3 bases and J lost 7 bases. CDR1 is SQVTM, CDR2 ANQGSEA, per germline.

The chain couples TRBV7-3 to TRBJ2-3; D might be TRBD1 (6 bases). The V gene's germline CDR1 is SGHTA and CDR2 FQGTGA. The CDR3 is made up of 15 amino acids. Between the trimmed V and J ends, which lost 1 base and 4 bases, there was a span of 12 bases. This CDR3 reads CASSLRAAGADTQYF. CDR3 coding DNA: TGTGCCAGCAGCTTAAGAGCGGCAGGGGCAGATACGCAGTATTTT.

This clonotype has more than one count but fewer than ten. The J gene is TRBJ2-5, the V gene TRBV9; tentatively, D is TRBD1 (5 bases). Germline V gives CDR1 SGDLS, CDR2 YYNGEE. Trimming cost V 2 bases and J 5 bases, with 13 bases left between them. This CDR3 has 14 amino acids. CDR3 nucleotide sequence: TGTGCCAGCAGCGTGAAAGGGGCCGGGGAGACCCAGTACTTC. It encodes CASSVKGAGETQYF. The variable domain in full, completed from reference TRBV9 and TRBJ2-5, reads DSGVTQTPKHLITATGQRVTLRCSPRSGDLSVYWYQQSLDQGLQFLIQYYNGEERAKGNILERFSAQQFPDLHSELNLSSLELGDSALYFCASSVKGAGETQYFGPGTRLLVL.

CDR3 protein: CASSFNSGEAFF. The CDR3 bases are TGTGCCAGCAGCTTCAACTCAGGGGAAGCTTTCTTT. The V and J genes are TRBV7-2 and TRBJ1-1; D is possibly TRBD1 (5 bases). The CDR3 is 12 amino acids. Germline V gene sequence: CDR1 SGHTA, CDR2 FQGNSA. V was pared by 3 bases and J by 8 bases, with 10 bases between.